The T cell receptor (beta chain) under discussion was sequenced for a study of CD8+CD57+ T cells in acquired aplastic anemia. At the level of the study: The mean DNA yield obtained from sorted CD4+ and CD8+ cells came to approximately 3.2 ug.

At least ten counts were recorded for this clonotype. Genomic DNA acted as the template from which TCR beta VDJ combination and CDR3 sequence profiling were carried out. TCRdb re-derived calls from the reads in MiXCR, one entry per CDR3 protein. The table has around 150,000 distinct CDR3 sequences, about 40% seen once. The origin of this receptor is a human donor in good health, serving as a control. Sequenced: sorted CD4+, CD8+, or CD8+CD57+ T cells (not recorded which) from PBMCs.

The DNA for the CDR3 is TGTGCCAGCAGCTTGGACTCTGGGGCCAACGTCCTGACTTTC. This sequence encodes CASSLDSGANVLTF. V usage is TRBV5-8 and J usage is TRBJ2-6; D remains unclear. The V gene lost 0 bases and the J gene lost 0 bases, with 1 base spanning the gap. The CDR3 sequence is 14 residues long. Looked up from germline, CDR1 is SGHTS and CDR2 is YDEGEE.